These 20 T cell receptor beta chains came from one sample sequenced in a study of cytomegalovirus exposure and HLA in healthy donors. The PCR was carried out with 60 Vbeta primers and 13 Jbeta primers. Only in-frame clones appear in the TCRdb table, and some are missing; sequencing was by immunoSEQ multiplex PCR. This table holds 150,000 to 200,000 clones, roughly four fifths found once. Sequencing was done on a sample of PBMCs. The origin of the receptors is a middle-aged man in good health and CMV-seropositive.

The table lists this clone with a few counts. The chain recombines TRBV28 with TRBJ2-1, with 8 bases that match TRBD1. Trimming took 3 bases from V and 3 from J; bases not matched to a gene: 7. Germline CDR1 reads MDHEN; CDR2 reads SYDVKM. This CDR3 spans 16 amino acids. Here the CDR3 reads CASSFISGQVYNEQFF. The CDR3 nucleotides read TGTGCCAGCAGTTTTATTTCGGGACAGGTCTACAATGAGCAGTTCTTC.

V gene TRBV7-9 combines with J gene TRBJ2-5, with a weak D call TRBD2 (5 bases). The J call is uncertain, as TRBJ2-7 better fits the DNA end. CDR1 and CDR2 from the germline V gene are SEHNR and FQNEAQ (reference sequence). This CDR3 has 14 amino acids. The CDR3 reads CASSLAGSSYEQYF. The CDR3 bases are TGTGCCAGCAGCTTAGCGGGGAGCTCCTACGAGCAGTACTTC.

This clone showed up just a few times. The chain recombines TRBV5-1 with TRBJ2-5, with 10 bases identical to TRBD2. J was trimmed by 3 bases and V by 4 bases; bases with no gene match: 6. The CDR3 contains 15 residues. Germline CDR1 and CDR2: SGHRS and YFSETQ. The CDR3 DNA reads TGCGCCAGCAGCCCAACAGCGGGAGGGAAAGAGACCCAGTACTTC. Residues: CASSPTAGGKETQYF.

This sequence joins TRBV5-8 and TRBJ2-7; possible D gene TRBD1, 5 bases. CDR3 length: 13 residues. Germline lookup yields CDR1 SGHTS and CDR2 YDEGEE. Trimming left V 0 bases short and J 1 base short, with 5 bases between. CDR3: CASSLDRSYEQYF. The CDR3 DNA follows: TGTGCCAGCAGCTTGGACAGGTCCTACGAGCAGTACTTC.

This chain connects TRBV5-6 to TRBJ2-1; 8 bases line up with TRBD2. After removal of 4 bases from V and 4 bases from J, the junction contained 7 bases not matched to a gene. The germline CDR1 and CDR2 sequences are SGHDT and YYEEEE. CDR3 size: 15 residues. Here the CDR3 DNA reads TGTGCCAGCAGCCCTAGACGGGAGGGGTACAATGAGCAGTTCTTC. It specifies CASSPRREGYNEQFF. The full variable domain, in which reference TRBV5-6 and TRBJ2-1 provide the parts outside the CDR3, is DAGVTQSPTHLIKTRGQQVTLRCSPKSGHDTVSWYQQALGQGPQFIFQYYEEEERQRGNFPDRFSGHQFPNYSSELNVNALLLGDSALYLCASSPRREGYNEQFFGPGTRLTVL.

The chain couples TRBV6-5 to TRBJ1-2, with D unclear. CDR3 size: 15 residues. Germline CDR1 MNHEY, CDR2 SVGAGI. The V and J ends lost 2 bases and 8 bases respectively, with 18 bases between them. CDR3 DNA: TGTGCCAGCAGTTACCGTGGACTCCCGATCTGGGGCTACACCTTC. Its protein product is CASSYRGLPIWGYTF.

This chain joins TRBV18 and TRBJ2-7, with D perhaps TRBD1 (6 bases). This CDR3 contains 13 residues. Germline V gene sequence: CDR1 KGHSH, CDR2 LQKENI. Trimming cost V 8 bases and J 2 bases, with 13 bases left between them. The CDR3 loop reads CASSTGIAYEQYF. DNA of the CDR3: TGTGCCAGCAGCACAGGGATCGCCTACGAGCAGTACTTC.

V and J are TRBV18 and TRBJ1-4; no clear D. Deletions cut 1 base from V and 2 bases from J, with 14 bases between. Germline CDR1 is KGHSH and CDR2 is LQKENI. This CDR3 region has 17 residues. The CDR3 nucleotides read TGTGCCAGCTCACCACGCCCACTCTCCCCGACTAATGAAAAACTGTTTTTT. Its translation is CASSPRPLSPTNEKLFF.

This clone is a singleton in its sample. The chain recombines TRBV7-6 with TRBJ2-7, with 8 bases identical to TRBD1. The V segment lost 2 bases and the J segment 4 bases; nucleotides outside the gene matches: 4. This CDR3 has 14 residues. Germline CDR1 and CDR2: SGHVS and FNYEAQ. In nucleotides, the CDR3 is TGTGCCAGCAGCTTATCCACAGGGGGGTACGAGCAGTACTTC. As protein: CASSLSTGGYEQYF.

This chain joins TRBV4-3 and TRBJ1-5; no clear D gene. Per germline, CDR1 LGHNA and CDR2 YSLEER. The V end was cut by 0 bases, the J end by 6 bases, with 12 bases between. The CDR3 totals 15 residues. This chain's CDR3 is CASSQDAGILQPQHF. The CDR3 DNA is TGCGCCAGCAGCCAAGATGCGGGAATTCTTCAGCCCCAGCATTTT.

The chain joins TRBV18 to TRBJ2-1; D may be TRBD1 (6 bases). Germline V gene data show CDR1 as KGHSH and CDR2 as LQKENI. The CDR3 length is 14 residues. Between the trimmed V and J ends, which lost 2 bases and 4 bases, there was a span of 9 bases. The CDR3 loop is CASSPRQEYNEQFF. CDR3 bases: TGTGCCAGCTCACCAAGACAGGAGTACAATGAGCAGTTCTTC.

This clone was seen a few times. This chain joins TRBV6-5 and TRBJ2-3, with TRBD2 identical over 8 bases. The germline CDR1 and CDR2 sequences are MNHEY and SVGAGI. The V and J ends lost 3 bases and 2 bases, in that order; junction bases with no gene match: 4. The CDR3 consists of 15 residues. The DNA for the CDR3 is TGTGCCAGCAGTTATCTAGCGGGTTCCACAGATACGCAGTATTTT. Translating it yields CASSYLAGSTDTQYF.

The V gene is TRBV20-1, the J gene TRBJ1-1; D unclear. Germline V gene lookup returns CDR1 DFQATT and CDR2 SNEGSKA (reference sequence). V was trimmed by 6 bases and J by 1 base, leaving 6 bases between them. This CDR3 is built from 11 residues. The CDR3 DNA follows: TGCAGTGCCTCGGGGAACACTGAAGCTTTCTTT. This gives the protein CSASGNTEAFF.

This clone came up a few times. This chain joins TRBV4-1 and TRBJ2-3; 10 bases agree with TRBD2. The CDR3 is 17 amino acids. The germline V gene encodes CDR1 MGHRA and CDR2 YSYEKL. V was clipped by 2 bases and J by 0 bases; unmatched bases: 5. DNA of the CDR3: TGCGCCAGCAGCCAATCAGGACTAGCGGTTAGCACAGATACGCAGTATTTT. This encodes CASSQSGLAVSTDTQYF.

This chain joins TRBV5-4 and TRBJ2-5; TRBD2 aligns across 8 bases. Germline V gene data show CDR1 as SGHNT and CDR2 as YYREEE (reference sequence). After removal of 0 bases from V and 2 bases from J, the junction contained 9 bases not matched to a gene. This CDR3 has 17 amino acids. The CDR3 DNA is TGTGCCAGCAGCTTGGGGGGGGGACTAGTGGGACAAGAGACCCAGTACTTC. It yields the protein CASSLGGGLVGQETQYF.

V usage is TRBV5-4 and J usage is TRBJ2-7; 9 bases align to TRBD1. The CDR3 runs to 15 residues. The V segment lost 3 bases and the J segment 4 bases; nucleotides outside the gene matches: 8. Germline-derived CDR1 and CDR2 are SGHNT and YYREEE (reference sequence). CDR3: CASSSPGQGSYEQYF. CDR3 nucleotide sequence: TGTGCCAGCAGCTCTCCGGGACAGGGTAGTTACGAGCAGTACTTC.

The chain combines TRBV27 with TRBJ2-5; D is unclear. The CDR3 covers 12 residues. The germline CDR1 and CDR2 sequences are MNHEY and SMNVEV (reference sequence). V was trimmed by 6 bases and J by 4 bases, leaving 9 bases between them. This CDR3 is CASSRLGETQYF. CDR3 sequence (DNA): TGTGCCAGCAGCCGGCTAGGAGAGACCCAGTACTTC.

A few counts support this clone. This chain links TRBV6-5 with TRBJ1-2, with D perhaps TRBD1 (5 bases). In germline, CDR1 is MNHEY, CDR2 SVGAGI. There are 14 residues in the CDR3. Trimming stripped 6 bases from V and 5 bases from J, with 16 bases between. Here the CDR3 reads CASSRPGGGYGYTF. CDR3 nucleotides: TGTGCCAGCAGCCGCCCGGGGGGGGGATATGGCTACACCTTC.

The gene calls are TRBV27 and TRBJ2-7, with TRBD2 identical over 10 bases. From germline, CDR1 is MNHEY and CDR2 SMNVEV (reference sequence). There are 14 residues in the CDR3. With 3 bases clipped from V and 3 bases from J, the junction kept 2 bases outside the gene matches. The CDR3 protein is CASSLASGSYEQYF. In nucleotides, the CDR3 is TGTGCCAGCAGTTTGGCTAGCGGGAGCTACGAGCAGTACTTC.

The rearrangement links TRBV6-5 to TRBJ2-7; D is possibly TRBD2 (6 bases). Germline lookup yields CDR1 MNHEY and CDR2 SVGAGI. CDR3 size: 12 residues. V was pared by 5 bases and J by 8 bases, with 13 bases between. DNA of the CDR3: TGTGCCAGCAGTCGGGCGGGACTCAAGCAGTACTTC. Encoded protein: CASSRAGLKQYF.